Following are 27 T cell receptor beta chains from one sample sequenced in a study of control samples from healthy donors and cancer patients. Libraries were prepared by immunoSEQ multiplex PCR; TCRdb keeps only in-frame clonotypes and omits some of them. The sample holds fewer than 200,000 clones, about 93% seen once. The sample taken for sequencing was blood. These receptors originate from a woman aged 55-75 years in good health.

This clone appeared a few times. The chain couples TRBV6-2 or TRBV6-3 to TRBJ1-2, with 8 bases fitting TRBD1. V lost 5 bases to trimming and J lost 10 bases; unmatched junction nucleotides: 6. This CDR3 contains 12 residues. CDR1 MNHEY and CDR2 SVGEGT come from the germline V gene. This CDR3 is CASSPTGEVYTF. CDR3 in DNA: TGTGCCAGCAGTCCGACAGGGGAGGTCTACACCTTC.

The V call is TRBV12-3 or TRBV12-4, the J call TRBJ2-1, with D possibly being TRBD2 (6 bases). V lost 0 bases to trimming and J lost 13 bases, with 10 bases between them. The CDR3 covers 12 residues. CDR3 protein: CASSLAGGPQFF. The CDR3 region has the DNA TGTGCCAGCAGTTTAGCCGGGGGACCCCAGTTCTTC.

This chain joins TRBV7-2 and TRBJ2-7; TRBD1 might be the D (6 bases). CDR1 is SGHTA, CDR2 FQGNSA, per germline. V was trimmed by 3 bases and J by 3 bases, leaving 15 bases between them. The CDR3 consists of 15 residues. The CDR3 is CASSLARTAYYEQYF. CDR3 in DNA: TGTGCCAGCAGCTTGGCCCGGACAGCCTACTACGAGCAGTACTTC.

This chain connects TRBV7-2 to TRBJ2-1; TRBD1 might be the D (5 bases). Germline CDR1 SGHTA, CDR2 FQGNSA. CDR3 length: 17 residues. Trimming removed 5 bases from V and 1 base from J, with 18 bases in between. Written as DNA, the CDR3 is TGTGCCAGCAGCCAAAAAGTTTCGAGACAGTCCTACAATGAGCAGTTCTTC. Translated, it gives CASSQKVSRQSYNEQFF.

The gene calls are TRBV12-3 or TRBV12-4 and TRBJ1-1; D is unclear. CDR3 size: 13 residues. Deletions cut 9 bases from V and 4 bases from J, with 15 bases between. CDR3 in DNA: TGTGCCAGTCGACTCTCGGGTCCCACTGAAGCTTTCTTT. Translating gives CASRLSGPTEAFF.

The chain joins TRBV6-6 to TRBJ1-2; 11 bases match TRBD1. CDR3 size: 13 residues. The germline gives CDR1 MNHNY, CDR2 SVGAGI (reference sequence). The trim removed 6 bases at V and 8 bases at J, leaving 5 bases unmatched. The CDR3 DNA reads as TGTGCCAGCAGAACTTGGACAGGGGGCGGCTACACCTTC. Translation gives CASRTWTGGGYTF.

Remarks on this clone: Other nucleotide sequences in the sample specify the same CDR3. The CDR3 nucleotides are TGTGCCAGCAGCCTTGGTCGCAATGAGCAGTTCTTC. Translation gives CASSLGRNEQFF. This chain joins TRBV7-3 and TRBJ2-1; D uncertain. Deletions cut 5 bases from V and 6 bases from J, with 8 bases between. CDR1 and CDR2 from the germline V gene are SGHTA and FQGTGA. This CDR3 has 12 residues. Full variable domain (rest looked up from reference TRBV7-3 and TRBJ2-1): GAGVSQTPSNKVTEKGKYVELRCDPISGHTALYWYRQSLGQGPEFLIYFQGTGAADDSGLPNDRFFAVRPEGSVSTLKIQRTERGDSAVYLCASSLGRNEQFFGPGTRLTVL.

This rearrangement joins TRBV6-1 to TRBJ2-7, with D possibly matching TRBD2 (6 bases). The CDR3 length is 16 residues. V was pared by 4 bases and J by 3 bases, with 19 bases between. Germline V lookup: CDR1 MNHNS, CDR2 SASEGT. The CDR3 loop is CASSVVGTRTNYEQYF. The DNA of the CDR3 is TGTGCCAGCAGTGTTGTGGGGACCCGGACTAACTACGAGCAGTACTTC.

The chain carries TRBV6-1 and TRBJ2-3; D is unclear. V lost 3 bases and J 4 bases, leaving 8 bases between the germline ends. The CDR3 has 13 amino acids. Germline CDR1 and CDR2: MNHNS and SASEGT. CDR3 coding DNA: TGTGCCAGCAGTGACAGGTATCCAGATACGCAGTATTTT. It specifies CASSDRYPDTQYF.

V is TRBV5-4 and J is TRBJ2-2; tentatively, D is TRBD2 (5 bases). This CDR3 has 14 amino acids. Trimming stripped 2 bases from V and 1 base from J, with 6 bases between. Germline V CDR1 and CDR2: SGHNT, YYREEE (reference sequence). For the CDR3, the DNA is TGTGCCAGCAGCTTAGGAGGGAACACCGGGGAGCTGTTTTTT. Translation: CASSLGGNTGELFF.

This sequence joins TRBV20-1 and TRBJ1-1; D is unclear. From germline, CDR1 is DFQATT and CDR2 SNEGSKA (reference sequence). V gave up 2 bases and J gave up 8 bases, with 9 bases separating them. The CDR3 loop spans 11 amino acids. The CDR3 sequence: CSARSKFEAFF. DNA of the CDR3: TGCAGTGCTAGATCTAAGTTCGAAGCTTTCTTT.

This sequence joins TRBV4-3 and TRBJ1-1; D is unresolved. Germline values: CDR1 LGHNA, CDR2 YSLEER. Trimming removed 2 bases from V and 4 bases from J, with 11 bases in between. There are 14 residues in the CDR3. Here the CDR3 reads CASSQLAGTTEAFF. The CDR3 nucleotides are TGCGCCAGCAGCCAATTGGCGGGAACCACTGAAGCTTTCTTT.

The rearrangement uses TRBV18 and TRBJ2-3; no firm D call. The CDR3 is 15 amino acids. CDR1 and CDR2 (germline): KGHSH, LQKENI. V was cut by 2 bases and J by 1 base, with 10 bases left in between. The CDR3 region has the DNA TGTGCCAGCTCACCAGCACTCCGGGGCACAGATACGCAGTATTTT. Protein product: CASSPALRGTDTQYF.

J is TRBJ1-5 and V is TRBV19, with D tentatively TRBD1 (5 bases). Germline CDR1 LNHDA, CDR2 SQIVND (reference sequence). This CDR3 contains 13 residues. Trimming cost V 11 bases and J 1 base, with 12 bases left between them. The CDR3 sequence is CAVRYRSNQPQHF. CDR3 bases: TGTGCCGTCCGTTACAGGAGCAATCAGCCCCAGCATTTT.

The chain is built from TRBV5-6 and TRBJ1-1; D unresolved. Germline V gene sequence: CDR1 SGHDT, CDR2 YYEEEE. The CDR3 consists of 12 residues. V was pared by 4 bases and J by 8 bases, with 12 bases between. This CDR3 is CASSPGVREAFF. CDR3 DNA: TGTGCCAGCAGCCCCGGGGTCAGAGAAGCTTTCTTT.

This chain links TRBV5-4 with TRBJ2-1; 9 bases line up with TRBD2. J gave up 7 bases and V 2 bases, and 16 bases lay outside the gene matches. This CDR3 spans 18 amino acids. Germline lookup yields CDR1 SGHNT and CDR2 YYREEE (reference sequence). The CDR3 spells CASSFGGGGAKLTNEQFF. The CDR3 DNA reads TGTGCCAGCAGCTTTGGCGGCGGGGGGGCGAAACTTACGAATGAGCAGTTCTTC.

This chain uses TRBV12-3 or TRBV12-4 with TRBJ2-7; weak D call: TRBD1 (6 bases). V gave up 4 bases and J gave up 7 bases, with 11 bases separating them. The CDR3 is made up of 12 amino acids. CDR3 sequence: CASSSQGREQYF. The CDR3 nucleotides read TGTGCCAGCAGTTCACAGGGACGGGAGCAGTACTTC.

CDR3 region: CASSRYTGELFF. The CDR3 nucleotides are TGTGCCAGCAGCCGATACACCGGGGAGCTGTTTTTT. The genes are TRBV14 and TRBJ2-2, with unresolved D. Germline values: CDR1 SGHDN, CDR2 FVKESK. CDR3 size: 12 residues. V lost 4 bases to trimming and J lost 3 bases, with 3 bases between them.

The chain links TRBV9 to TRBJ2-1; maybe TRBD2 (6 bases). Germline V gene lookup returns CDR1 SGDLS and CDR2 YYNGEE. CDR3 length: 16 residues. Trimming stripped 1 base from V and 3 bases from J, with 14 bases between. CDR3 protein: CASSVSLEGYYNEQFF. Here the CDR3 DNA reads TGTGCCAGCAGCGTATCGTTGGAGGGGTACTACAATGAGCAGTTCTTC.

The CDR3 reads CASSLATVAETQYF. In DNA, the CDR3 is TGTGCCAGCAGCTTAGCAACGGTGGCGGAGACCCAGTACTTC. This chain joins TRBV7-9 and TRBJ2-5; D call uncertain. This CDR3 has 14 amino acids. Germline CDR1 reads SEHNR; CDR2 reads FQNEAQ (reference sequence). The ends were cut back, 0 bases at V and 5 bases at J, with 10 bases in the middle. The variable domain in full, with the rest retrieved from reference TRBV7-9 and TRBJ2-5, is DTGVSQNPRHKITKRGQNVTFRCDPISEHNRLYWYRQTLGQGPEFLTYFQNEAQLEKSRLLSDRFSAERPKGSFSTLEIQRTEQGDSAMYLCASSLATVAETQYFGPGTRLLVL.

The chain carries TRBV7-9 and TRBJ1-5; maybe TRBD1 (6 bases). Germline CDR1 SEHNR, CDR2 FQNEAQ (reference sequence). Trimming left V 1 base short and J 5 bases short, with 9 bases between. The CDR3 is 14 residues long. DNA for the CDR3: TGTGCCAGCAGCTTAGGGGGGCAAGATCAGCCCCAGCATTTT. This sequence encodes CASSLGGQDQPQHF.

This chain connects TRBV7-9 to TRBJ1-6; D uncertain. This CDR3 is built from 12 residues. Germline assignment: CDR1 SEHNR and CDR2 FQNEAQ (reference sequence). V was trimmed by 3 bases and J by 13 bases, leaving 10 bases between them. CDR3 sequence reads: CASSFGSSPLHF. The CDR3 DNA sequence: TGTGCCAGCAGCTTCGGGAGTTCCCCCCTCCACTTT.

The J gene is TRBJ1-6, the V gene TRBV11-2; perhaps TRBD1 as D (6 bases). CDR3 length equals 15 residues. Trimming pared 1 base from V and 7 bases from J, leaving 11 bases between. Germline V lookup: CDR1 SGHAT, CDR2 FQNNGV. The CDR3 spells CASSLVKGQNSPLHF. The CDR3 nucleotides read TGTGCCAGCAGCTTAGTGAAGGGACAAAATTCACCCCTCCACTTT.

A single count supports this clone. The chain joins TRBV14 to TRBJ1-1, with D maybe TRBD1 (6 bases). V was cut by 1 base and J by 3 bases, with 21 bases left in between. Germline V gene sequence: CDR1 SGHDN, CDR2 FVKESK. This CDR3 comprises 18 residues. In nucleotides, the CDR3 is TGTGCCAGCAGCCAAGGGGCCGGGACATGGTTAATCGACACTGAAGCTTTCTTT. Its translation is CASSQGAGTWLIDTEAFF.

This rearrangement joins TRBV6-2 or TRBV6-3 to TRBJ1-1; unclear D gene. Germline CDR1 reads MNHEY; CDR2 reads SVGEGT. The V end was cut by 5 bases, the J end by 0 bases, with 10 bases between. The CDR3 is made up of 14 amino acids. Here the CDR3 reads CASSPRTVNTEAFF. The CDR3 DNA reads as TGTGCCAGCAGTCCCCGGACGGTGAACACTGAAGCTTTCTTT.

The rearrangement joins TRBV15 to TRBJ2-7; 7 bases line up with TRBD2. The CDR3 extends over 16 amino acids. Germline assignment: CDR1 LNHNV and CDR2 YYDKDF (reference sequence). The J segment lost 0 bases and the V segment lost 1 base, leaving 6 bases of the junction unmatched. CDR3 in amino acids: CATSRGGGRSSYEQYF. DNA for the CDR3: TGTGCCACCAGCAGAGGGGGCGGGAGAAGCTCCTACGAGCAGTACTTC.

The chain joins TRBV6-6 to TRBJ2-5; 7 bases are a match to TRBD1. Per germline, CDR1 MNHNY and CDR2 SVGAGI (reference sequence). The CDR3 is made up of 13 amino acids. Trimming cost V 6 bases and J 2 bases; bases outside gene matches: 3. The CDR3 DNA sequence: TGTGCCAGCAGCTGGGGACAGCAAGAGACCCAGTACTTC. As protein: CASSWGQQETQYF.